This T cell receptor (beta chain) appears in the sequencing data of a study of T cells in Graves' hyperthyroidism and ophthalmopathy. Whole-study findings and limits: In the blood, most expanded thyroid clonotypes above 0.001 appeared as well. A model built on 13 V-J features separated ophthalmopathy from stable hyperthyroidism.

The germline gives CDR1 SGHVS, CDR2 FNYEAQ. CDR3 length: 16 residues. Trimming took 1 base from V and 1 from J, leaving 12 bases between them. Amplification of TCR beta CDR3 regions used RNA as the template. First-round RT-PCR of the TCR CDR3 relied on the HTBI primer set. MiXCR was run by TCRdb on the multiplex PCR reads, yielding one entry per CDR3 protein. The repertoire holds over 500,000 distinct CDR3 sequences, with about 16% as singletons. Diagnosing involved the use of clinical symptoms, serum thyroxine and TRAb, thyroid ultrasound and orbital computed tomography. As regards this clonotype: The antigen is undetermined.

Sequencing input: blood. The sequence was collected from a woman aged 25 to 39 with Graves' ophthalmopathy. V gene TRBV7-6 combines with J gene TRBJ2-3, with a possible D match to TRBD2 (6 bases). DNA of the CDR3: TGTGCCAGCAGCTTAGGAGCCGGGACTCGCACAGATACGCAGTATTTT. This sequence encodes CASSLGAGTRTDTQYF.